The clone carrying this TCR beta chain was picked up a small number of times. Antigen unknown. As to time point: patch test 3, about 24 weeks after DPC sensitization. Treatment noted: therapeutic diphenylcyclopropenone sensitization with weekly scalp DPC. In germline, CDR1 is MDHEN, CDR2 SYDVKM. This CDR3 is built from 13 residues. V was cut by 5 bases and J by 4 bases, with 11 bases left in between. TCRdb recomputed calls from the RACE reads with MiXCR, one row per CDR3 protein. The data hold about 58,000 distinct CDR3 sequences, with 9.5% to 15% observed a single time. This record comes from a study of human T cells and chemical hapten exposure. Study observations and caveats: Donors in the study had alopecia, meaning their immune response may differ from healthy people's. Sensitizing with DPC caused no change in TCRs above 1 in 1000 frequency.

The receptor was derived from a man aged 25 to 40 with alopecia areata. Some clones in this sample may be carry-over from other donors' samples. The V gene is TRBV28, the J gene TRBJ1-2; D gene uncertain. The material was whole blood, obtained in connection with sensitization to the hapten diphenylcyclopropenone (DPC). The chain's CDR3 is CASSLSILYGYTF. The CDR3 DNA follows: TGTGCCAGCAGTCTTTCAATTCTCTATGGCTACACCTTC.